In its sample, the clone carrying this T cell receptor beta chain was seen many times. This sample stems from a study of breast tumors, draining lymph nodes, adjacent tissues. CDR1 is SQVTM, CDR2 ANQGSEA, per germline. The CDR3 extends over 13 amino acids. The junction had 3 bases not matched to a gene; V was cut back by 4 bases and J by 4 bases. TCRdb reanalysed the multiplex PCR reads using MiXCR and keeps one entry per CDR3 protein. The data show about 110,000 distinct CDR3 sequences, roughly 29% seen once. The lymph nodes were axillary draining lymph nodes from breast cancer patients. The sequenced material came from axillary lymph node tissue. The V gene is TRBV29-1, the J gene TRBJ1-3, with 8 bases fitting TRBD1. The clonotype originates from a female donor with breast cancer. Some clones in this sample may be carry-over from other donors' samples. The CDR3 DNA is TGCAGCGTTGGACAGGGGAAAGGAAACACCATATATTTT. Its protein is CSVGQGKGNTIYF.